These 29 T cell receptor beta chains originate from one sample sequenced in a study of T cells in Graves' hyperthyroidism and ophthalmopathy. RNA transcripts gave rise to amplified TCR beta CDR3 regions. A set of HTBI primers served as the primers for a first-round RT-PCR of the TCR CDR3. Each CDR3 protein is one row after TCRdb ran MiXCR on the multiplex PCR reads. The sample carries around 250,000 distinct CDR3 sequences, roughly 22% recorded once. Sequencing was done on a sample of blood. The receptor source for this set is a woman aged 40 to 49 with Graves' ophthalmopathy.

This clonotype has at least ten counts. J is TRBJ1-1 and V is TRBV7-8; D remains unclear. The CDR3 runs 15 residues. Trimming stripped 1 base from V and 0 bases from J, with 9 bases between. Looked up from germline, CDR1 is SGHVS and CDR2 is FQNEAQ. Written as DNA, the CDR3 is TGTGCCAGCAGCTTAGAAGCGAGTGTGAACACTGAAGCTTTCTTT. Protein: CASSLEASVNTEAFF.

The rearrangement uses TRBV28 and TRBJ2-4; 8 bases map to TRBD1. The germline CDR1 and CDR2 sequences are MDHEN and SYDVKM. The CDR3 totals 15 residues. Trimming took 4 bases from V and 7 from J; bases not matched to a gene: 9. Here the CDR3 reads CASSSPGTGNNIQYF. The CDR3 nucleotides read TGTGCCAGCAGTTCCCCCGGGACAGGCAATAACATTCAGTACTTC. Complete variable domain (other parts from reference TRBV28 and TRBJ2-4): DVKVTQSSRYLVKRTGEKVFLECVQDMDHENMFWYRQDPGLGLRLIYFSYDVKMKEKGDIPEGYSVSREKKERFSLILESASTNQTSMYLCASSSPGTGNNIQYFGAGTRLSVL.

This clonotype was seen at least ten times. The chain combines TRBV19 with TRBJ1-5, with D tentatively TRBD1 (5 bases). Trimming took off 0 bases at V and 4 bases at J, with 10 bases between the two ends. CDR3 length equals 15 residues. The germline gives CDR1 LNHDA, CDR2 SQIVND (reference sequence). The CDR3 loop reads CASSIDRSGNQPQHF. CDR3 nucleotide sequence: TGTGCCAGTAGTATAGATCGGTCAGGGAATCAGCCCCAGCATTTT.

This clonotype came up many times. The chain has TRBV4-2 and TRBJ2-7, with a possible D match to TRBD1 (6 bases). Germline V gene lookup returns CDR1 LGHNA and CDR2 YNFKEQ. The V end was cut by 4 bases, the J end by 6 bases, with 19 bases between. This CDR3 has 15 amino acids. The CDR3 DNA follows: TGTGCCAGCAGCCCGGTAGGGGACACCGGACCCGAGCAGTACTTC. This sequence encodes CASSPVGDTGPEQYF.

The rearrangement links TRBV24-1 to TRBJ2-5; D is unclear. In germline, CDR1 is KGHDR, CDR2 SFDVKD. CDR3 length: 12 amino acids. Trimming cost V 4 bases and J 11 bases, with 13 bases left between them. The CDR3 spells CATSEGKLPQYF. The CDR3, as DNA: TGTGCCACCAGTGAGGGGAAGCTTCCTCAGTACTTC.

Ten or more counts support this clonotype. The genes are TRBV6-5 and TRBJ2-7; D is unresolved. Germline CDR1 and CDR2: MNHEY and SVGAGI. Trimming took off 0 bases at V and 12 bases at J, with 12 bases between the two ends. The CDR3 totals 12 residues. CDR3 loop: CASSYSSVSGYF. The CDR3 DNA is TGTGCCAGCAGTTACTCTTCGGTCTCAGGGTACTTC.

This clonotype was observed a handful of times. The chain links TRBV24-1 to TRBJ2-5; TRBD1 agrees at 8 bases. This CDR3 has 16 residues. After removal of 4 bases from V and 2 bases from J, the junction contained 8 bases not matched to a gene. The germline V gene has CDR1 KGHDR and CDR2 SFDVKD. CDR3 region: CATSEPSGTGQETQYF. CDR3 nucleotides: TGTGCCACCAGTGAACCGTCCGGGACAGGACAAGAGACCCAGTACTTC.

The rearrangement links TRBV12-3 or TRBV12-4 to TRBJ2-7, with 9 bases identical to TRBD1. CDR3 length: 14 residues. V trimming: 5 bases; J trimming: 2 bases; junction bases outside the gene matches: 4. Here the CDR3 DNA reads TGTGCCAGCAGTCAGACAGGGGGGACCTACGAGCAGTACTTC. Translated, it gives CASSQTGGTYEQYF.

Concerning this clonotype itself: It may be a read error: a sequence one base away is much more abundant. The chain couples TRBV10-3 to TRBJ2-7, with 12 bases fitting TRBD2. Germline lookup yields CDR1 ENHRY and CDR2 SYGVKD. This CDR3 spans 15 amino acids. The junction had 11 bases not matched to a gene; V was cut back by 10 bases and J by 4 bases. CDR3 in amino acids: CANRETSGSGYEQYF. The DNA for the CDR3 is TGTGCCAACAGAGAGACTAGCGGGAGTGGGTACGAGCAGTACTTC.

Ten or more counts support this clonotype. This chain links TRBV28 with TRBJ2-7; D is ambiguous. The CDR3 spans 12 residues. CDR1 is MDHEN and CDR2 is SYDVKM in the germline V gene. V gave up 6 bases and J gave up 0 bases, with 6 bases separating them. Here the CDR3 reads CASSRYSYEQYF. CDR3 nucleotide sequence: TGTGCCAGCAGCCGGTACTCCTACGAGCAGTACTTC.

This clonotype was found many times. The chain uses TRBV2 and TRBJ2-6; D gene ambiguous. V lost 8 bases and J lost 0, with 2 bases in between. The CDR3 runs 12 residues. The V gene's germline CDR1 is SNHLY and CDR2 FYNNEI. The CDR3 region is CASFSGANVLTF. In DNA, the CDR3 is TGTGCCAGCTTCTCTGGGGCCAACGTCCTGACTTTC.

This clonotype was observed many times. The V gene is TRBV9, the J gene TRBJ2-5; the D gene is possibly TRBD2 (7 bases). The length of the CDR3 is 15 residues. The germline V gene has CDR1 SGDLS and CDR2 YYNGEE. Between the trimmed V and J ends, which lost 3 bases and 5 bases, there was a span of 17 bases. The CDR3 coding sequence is TGTGCCAGCAGCGAGGGGGGCGGGAGTAGGGAGACCCAGTACTTC. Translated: CASSEGGGSRETQYF.

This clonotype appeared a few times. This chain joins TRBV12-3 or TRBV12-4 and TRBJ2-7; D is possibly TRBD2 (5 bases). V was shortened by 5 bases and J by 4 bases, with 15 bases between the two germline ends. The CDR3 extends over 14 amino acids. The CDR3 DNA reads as TGTGCCAGCAGTCAACGAGGGAAAATTTACGAGCAGTACTTC. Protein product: CASSQRGKIYEQYF.

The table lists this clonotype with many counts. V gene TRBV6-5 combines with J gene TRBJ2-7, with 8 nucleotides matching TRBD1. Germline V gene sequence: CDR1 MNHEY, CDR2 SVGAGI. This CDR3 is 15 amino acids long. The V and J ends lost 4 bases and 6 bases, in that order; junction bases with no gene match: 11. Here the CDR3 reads CASSSQQGGPREQYF. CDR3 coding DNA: TGTGCCAGCAGTTCCCAACAGGGGGGCCCCCGCGAGCAGTACTTC.

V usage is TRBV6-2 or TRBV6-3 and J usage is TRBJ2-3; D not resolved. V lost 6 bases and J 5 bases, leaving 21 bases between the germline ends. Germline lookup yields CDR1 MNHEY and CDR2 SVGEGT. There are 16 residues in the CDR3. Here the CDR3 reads CASSPPADRRVDTQYF. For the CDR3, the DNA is TGTGCCAGCAGCCCTCCAGCTGATCGGAGAGTAGATACGCAGTATTTT.

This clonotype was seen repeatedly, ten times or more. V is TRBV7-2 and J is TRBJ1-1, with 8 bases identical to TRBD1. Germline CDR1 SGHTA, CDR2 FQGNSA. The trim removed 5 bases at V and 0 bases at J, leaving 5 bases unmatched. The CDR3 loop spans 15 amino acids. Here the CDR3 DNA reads TGTGCCAGCAGCCTATGGACAGGGATGAACACTGAAGCTTTCTTT. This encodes CASSLWTGMNTEAFF.

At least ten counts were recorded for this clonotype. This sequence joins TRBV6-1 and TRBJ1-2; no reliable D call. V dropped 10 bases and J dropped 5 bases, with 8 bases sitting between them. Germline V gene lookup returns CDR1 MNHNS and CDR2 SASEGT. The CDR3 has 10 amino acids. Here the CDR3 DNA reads TGTGCCACACGTCAATATGGCTACACCTTC. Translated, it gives CATRQYGYTF.

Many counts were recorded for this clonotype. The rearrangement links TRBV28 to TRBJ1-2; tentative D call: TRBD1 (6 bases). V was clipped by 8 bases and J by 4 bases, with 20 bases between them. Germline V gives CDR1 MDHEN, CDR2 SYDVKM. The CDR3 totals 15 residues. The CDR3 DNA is TGTGCCAGCGCAACCCATCAGGGGTTGGGCTATGGCTACACCTTC. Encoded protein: CASATHQGLGYGYTF.

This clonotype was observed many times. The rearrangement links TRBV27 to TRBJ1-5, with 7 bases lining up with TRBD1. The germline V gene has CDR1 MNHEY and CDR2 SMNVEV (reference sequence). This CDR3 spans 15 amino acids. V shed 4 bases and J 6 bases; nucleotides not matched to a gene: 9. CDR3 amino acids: CASSSTRQGTQPQHF. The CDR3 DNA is TGTGCCAGCAGTTCAACCAGACAGGGCACTCAGCCCCAGCATTTT.

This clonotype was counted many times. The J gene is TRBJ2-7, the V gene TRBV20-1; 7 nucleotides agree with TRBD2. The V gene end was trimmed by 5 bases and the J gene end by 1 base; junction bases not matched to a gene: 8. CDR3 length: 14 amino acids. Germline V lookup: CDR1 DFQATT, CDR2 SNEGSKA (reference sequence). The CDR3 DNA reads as TGCAGTGCTCCCCTAGCGGCACTATCCTACGAGCAGTACTTC. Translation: CSAPLAALSYEQYF.

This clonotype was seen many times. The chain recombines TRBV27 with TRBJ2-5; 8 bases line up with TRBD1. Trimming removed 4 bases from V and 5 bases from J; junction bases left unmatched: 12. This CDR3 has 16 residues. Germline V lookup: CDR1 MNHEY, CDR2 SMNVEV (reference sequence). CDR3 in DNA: TGTGCCAGCAGTTACGACCTCAGGGGGCGTCAGGAGACCCAGTACTTC. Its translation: CASSYDLRGRQETQYF.

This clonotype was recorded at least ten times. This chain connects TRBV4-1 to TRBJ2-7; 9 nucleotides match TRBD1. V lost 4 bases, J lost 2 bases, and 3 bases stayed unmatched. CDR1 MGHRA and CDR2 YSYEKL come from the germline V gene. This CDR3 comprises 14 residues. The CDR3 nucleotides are TGCGCCAGCAGCCTTCGGACAGGGGCCTACGAGCAGTACTTC. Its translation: CASSLRTGAYEQYF.

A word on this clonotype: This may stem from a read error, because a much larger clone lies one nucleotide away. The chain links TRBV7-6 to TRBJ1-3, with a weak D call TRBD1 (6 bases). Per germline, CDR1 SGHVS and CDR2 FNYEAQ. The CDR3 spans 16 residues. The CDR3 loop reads CAISGGSALGGNTIYF. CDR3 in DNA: TGTGCCATCAGCGGGGGCAGTGCCCTAGGTGGAAACACCATATATTTT. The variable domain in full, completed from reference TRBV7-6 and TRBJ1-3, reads GAGVSQSPRYKVTKRGQDVALRCDPISGHVSLYWYRQALGQGPEFLTYFNYEAQQDKSGLPNDRFSAERPEGSISTLTIQRTEQRDSAMYRCAISGGSALGGNTIYFGEGSWLTVV.

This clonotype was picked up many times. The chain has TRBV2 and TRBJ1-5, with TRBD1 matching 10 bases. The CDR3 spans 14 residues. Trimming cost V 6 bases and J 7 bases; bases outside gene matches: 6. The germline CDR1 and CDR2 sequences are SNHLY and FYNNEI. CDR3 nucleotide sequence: TGTGCCAGCAGGGGACAGGGGTCCGACCAGCCCCAGCATTTT. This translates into CASRGQGSDQPQHF.

The CDR3 sequence is CASSYGPSGDWHTGATLTEAFF. The CDR3 nucleotides read TGTGCCAGCAGTTACGGACCTTCAGGGGATTGGCACACCGGGGCAACTCTCACTGAAGCTTTCTTT. The V and J genes are TRBV6-2 or TRBV6-3 and TRBJ1-1; D possibly corresponds to TRBD1 (6 bases). V was shortened by 2 bases and J by 4 bases, with 35 bases between the two germline ends. CDR3 length equals 22 residues. Germline assignment: CDR1 MNHEY and CDR2 SVGEGT.

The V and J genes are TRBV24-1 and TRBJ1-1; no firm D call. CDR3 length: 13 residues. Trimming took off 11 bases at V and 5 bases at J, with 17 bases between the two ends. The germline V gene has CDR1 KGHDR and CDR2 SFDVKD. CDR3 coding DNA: TGTGCCAGTAGTAGGTTCAAGCGGACTGAAGCTTTCTTT. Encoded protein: CASSRFKRTEAFF.

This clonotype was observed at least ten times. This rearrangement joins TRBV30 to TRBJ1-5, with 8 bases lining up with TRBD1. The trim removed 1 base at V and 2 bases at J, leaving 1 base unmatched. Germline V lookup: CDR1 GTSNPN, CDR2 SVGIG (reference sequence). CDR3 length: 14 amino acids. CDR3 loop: CAWSGGQGNQPQHF. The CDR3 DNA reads TGTGCCTGGAGTGGGGGACAGGGCAATCAGCCCCAGCATTTT.

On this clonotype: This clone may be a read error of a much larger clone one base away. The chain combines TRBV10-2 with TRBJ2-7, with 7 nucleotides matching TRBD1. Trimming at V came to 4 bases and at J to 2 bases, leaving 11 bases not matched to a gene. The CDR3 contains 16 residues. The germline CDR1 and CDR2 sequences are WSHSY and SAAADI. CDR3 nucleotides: TGCGCCAGCAGTGGCCTTGGACAGGTGGCCCCCTACGAGCAGTACTTC. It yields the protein CASSGLGQVAPYEQYF.

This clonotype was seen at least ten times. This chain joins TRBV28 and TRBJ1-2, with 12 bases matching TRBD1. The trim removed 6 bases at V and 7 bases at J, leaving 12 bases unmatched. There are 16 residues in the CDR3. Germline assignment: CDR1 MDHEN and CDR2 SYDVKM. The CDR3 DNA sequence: TGTGCCAGCAGCCGACGGGGACAGGGGGCGGCGTTTGGCTACACCTTC. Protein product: CASSRRGQGAAFGYTF.